Each of the 22 T cell receptor beta chains below was sequenced from the same sample in a study of blood T cell repertoires in COVID-19 (dated by TCRdb to 2020 to 2022). Receptor amplification or capture employed the immunoSEQ multiplex PCR assay. Held by TCRdb, this immuneACCESS table contains in-frame sequences only and omits some clones. Under half of the omission traces to an unresolved V gene where checked; the cause of the rest is unknown. In this sample the table shows under 50,000 clones, about 90% of which occur a single time. The top ten clonotypes cover 6% to 6.5% of the sample. The sample taken for sequencing was peripheral blood. The receptors were gathered from a man aged 65 to 85 with active COVID-19.

The chain joins TRBV7-2 to TRBJ2-7; D ambiguous. Germline-derived CDR1 and CDR2 are SGHTA and FQGNSA. There are 15 residues in the CDR3. V was shortened by 1 base and J by 6 bases, with 16 bases between the two germline ends. The CDR3 loop reads CASSLVIALTGEQYF. CDR3 coding DNA: TGTGCCAGCAGCTTAGTTATCGCCCTGACTGGCGAGCAGTACTTC. The full variable domain, completed using reference TRBV7-2 and TRBJ2-7, is GAGVSQSPSNKVTEKGKDVELRCDPISGHTALYWYRQSLGQGLEFLIYFQGNSAPDKSGLPSDRFSAERTGGSVSTLTIQRTQQEDSAVYLCASSLVIALTGEQYFGPGTRLTVT.

This clone is medium-sized in the sample. The chain uses TRBV16 and TRBJ1-4, with D uncertain. The CDR3 has 15 residues. Trimming took 1 base from V and 5 from J, leaving 11 bases between them. Germline assignment: CDR1 KGHSY and CDR2 FQNENV. The CDR3 sequence is CASSQYRTPNEKLFF. The CDR3 bases are TGTGCCAGCAGCCAATACAGAACTCCCAATGAAAAACTGTTTTTT. The full variable domain, in which reference TRBV16 and TRBJ1-4 provide the parts outside the CDR3, is GEEVAQTPKHLVRGEGQKAKLYCAPIKGHSYVFWYQQVLKNEFKFLISFQNENVFDETGMPKERFSAKCLPNSPCSLEIQATKLEDSAVYFCASSQYRTPNEKLFFGSGTQLSVL.

This clone was recorded once. The rearrangement uses TRBV5-6 and TRBJ2-7, with 7 bases aligning to TRBD1. The junction had 0 bases not matched to a gene; V was cut back by 0 bases and J by 0 bases. The CDR3 covers 14 residues. Germline V gene sequence: CDR1 SGHDT, CDR2 YYEEEE. CDR3: CASSLDRGSYEQYF. CDR3 bases: TGTGCCAGCAGCTTGGACAGGGGCTCCTACGAGCAGTACTTC.

This clone was seen a handful of times. V usage is TRBV10-3 and J usage is TRBJ2-1, with 7 nucleotides matching TRBD1. The CDR3 totals 15 residues. Looked up from germline, CDR1 is ENHRY and CDR2 is SYGVKD. The trim removed 6 bases at V and 2 bases at J, leaving 7 bases unmatched. The CDR3 region has the DNA TGTGCCATCAGCGACCCGGGACAGACCTACAATGAGCAGTTCTTC. Residues: CAISDPGQTYNEQFF.

The chain carries TRBV29-1 and TRBJ2-5; TRBD1 is a possible D gene (5 bases). The germline CDR1 and CDR2 sequences are SQVTM and ANQGSEA. The CDR3 length is 14 residues. V was clipped by 3 bases and J by 4 bases, with 15 bases between them. This CDR3 is CSVDRAGGAETQYF. The CDR3, as DNA: TGCAGCGTTGACCGGGCCGGTGGGGCAGAGACCCAGTACTTC. The whole variable domain, remainder taken from reference TRBV29-1 and TRBJ2-5, is SAVISQKPSRDICQRGTSLTIQCQVDSQVTMMFWYRQQPGQSLTLIATANQGSEATYESGFVIDKFPISRPNLTFSTLTVSNMSPEDSSIYLCSVDRAGGAETQYFGPGTRLLVL.

This clone was recorded only once. The V gene is TRBV7-6, the J gene TRBJ2-3, with TRBD2 matching over 14 bases. V trimming: 6 bases; J trimming: 6 bases; junction bases outside the gene matches: 8. The CDR3 length is 16 residues. CDR1 is SGHVS, CDR2 FNYEAQ, per germline. In nucleotides, the CDR3 is TGTGCCAGCAGTAGGACTAGCGGGGGGCCCATGGATACGCAGTATTTT. Translating gives CASSRTSGGPMDTQYF.

V is TRBV19 and J is TRBJ2-3; TRBD1 agrees at 7 bases. The CDR3 contains 13 residues. With 8 bases clipped from V and 4 bases from J, the junction kept 6 bases outside the gene matches. CDR1 is LNHDA, CDR2 SQIVND, per germline (reference sequence). DNA for the CDR3: TGTGCCAGTTCACCGCAGGGGGCAGATACGCAGTATTTT. It encodes CASSPQGADTQYF.

This chain joins TRBV7-8 and TRBJ1-1, with a weak D call TRBD1 (6 bases). Germline V gene sequence: CDR1 SGHVS, CDR2 FQNEAQ. The V end lost 4 bases, the J end lost 6 bases, and 18 bases lay between the germline ends. The CDR3 sequence is 15 residues long. CDR3 loop: CASSSIRGGMSEAFF. CDR3 nucleotides: TGTGCCAGCAGCTCTATTAGGGGGGGGATGTCTGAAGCTTTCTTT.

J is TRBJ2-7 and V is TRBV9; D perhaps matches TRBD1 (6 bases). Trimming shortened V by 3 bases and J by 2 bases, and 12 bases separated the two germline ends. Looked up from germline, CDR1 is SGDLS and CDR2 is YYNGEE. The CDR3 is 14 residues long. The chain's CDR3 is CASSARTEAYEQYF. CDR3 bases: TGTGCCAGCAGCGCCCGGACAGAGGCCTACGAGCAGTACTTC. The variable domain in full, with the rest retrieved from reference TRBV9 and TRBJ2-7, is DSGVTQTPKHLITATGQRVTLRCSPRSGDLSVYWYQQSLDQGLQFLIQYYNGEERAKGNILERFSAQQFPDLHSELNLSSLELGDSALYFCASSARTEAYEQYFGPGTRLTVT.

This clone was seen just once. The rearrangement links TRBV15 to TRBJ2-1; 8 positions agree with TRBD2. Trimming cost V 0 bases and J 3 bases; bases outside gene matches: 7. The germline CDR1 and CDR2 sequences are LNHNV and YYDKDF (reference sequence). The CDR3 length is 17 residues. The CDR3 DNA is TGTGCCACCAGCAGAGATCCCGGGGGGGCATTCTACAATGAGCAGTTCTTC. Its protein is CATSRDPGGAFYNEQFF.

This chain joins TRBV18 and TRBJ2-7, with TRBD1 matching over 9 bases. J was trimmed by 3 bases and V by 0 bases; bases with no gene match: 12. Germline loops: CDR1 KGHSH, CDR2 LQKENI. CDR3 length equals 18 residues. The CDR3 DNA sequence: TGTGCCAGCTCACCACCGAGGGGGACAGGGACTCTCGACTACGAGCAGTACTTC. Protein product: CASSPPRGTGTLDYEQYF.

This chain joins TRBV19 and TRBJ2-1; no definite D call. Per germline, CDR1 LNHDA and CDR2 SQIVND (reference sequence). The CDR3 is 16 amino acids. V was pared by 7 bases and J by 2 bases, with 18 bases between. The CDR3 spells CASTTTRAGAYNEQFF. In nucleotides, the CDR3 is TGTGCCAGTACCACCACCCGCGCAGGCGCCTACAATGAGCAGTTCTTC.

V usage is TRBV9 and J usage is TRBJ2-1, with 11 bases aligning to TRBD2. Germline lookup yields CDR1 SGDLS and CDR2 YYNGEE. Trimming took 0 bases from V and 6 from J; bases not matched to a gene: 11. The CDR3 sequence is 18 residues long. The CDR3 loop reads CASSVGSGLAGGFNEQFF. The CDR3 region has the DNA TGTGCCAGCAGCGTAGGTTCGGGGCTAGCGGGGGGTTTCAATGAGCAGTTCTTC. Based on the CDR3 plus reference TRBV9 and TRBJ2-1, the full variable domain is DSGVTQTPKHLITATGQRVTLRCSPRSGDLSVYWYQQSLDQGLQFLIQYYNGEERAKGNILERFSAQQFPDLHSELNLSSLELGDSALYFCASSVGSGLAGGFNEQFFGPGTRLTVL.

V usage is TRBV12-3 or TRBV12-4 and J usage is TRBJ1-2; the D is unclear. This CDR3 has 13 residues. V gave up 5 bases and J gave up 0 bases, with 7 bases separating them. Written as DNA, the CDR3 is TGTGCCAGCAGTCTAACTACTAACTATGGCTACACCTTC. It is translated as CASSLTTNYGYTF.

The CDR3 DNA reads as TGTGCCACCAGTGATTTGCGAAAGGTCGAGTTACAGGGGGAAAGGAACACTGAAGCTTTCTTT. Residues: CATSDLRKVELQGERNTEAFF. The J gene is TRBJ1-1, the V gene TRBV24-1; TRBD1 matches 8 bases. This CDR3 has 21 amino acids. Losses at the gene ends were 0 bases for V and 1 base for J; bases not matched to a gene: 18. Germline V gene data show CDR1 as KGHDR and CDR2 as SFDVKD.

V gene TRBV4-2 combines with J gene TRBJ1-1; 8 positions match TRBD1. This CDR3 spans 15 amino acids. V shed 4 bases, J shed 5 bases, and the junction held 9 bases outside the gene matches. Germline lookup yields CDR1 LGHNA and CDR2 YNFKEQ. In nucleotides, the CDR3 is TGTGCCAGCAGCCCAGGCCAGGGGGCGGAAACTGAAGCTTTCTTT. It is translated as CASSPGQGAETEAFF.

This clone was counted a few times. The chain has TRBV28 and TRBJ1-5; 8 nucleotides match TRBD1. The CDR3 consists of 14 residues. J lost 6 bases, V lost 6 bases, and 7 bases had no gene match. Germline values: CDR1 MDHEN, CDR2 SYDVKM. CDR3 DNA sequence: TGTGCCAGCAGCGCGGGACAGGCGACTCAGCCCCAGCATTTT. Protein: CASSAGQATQPQHF.

The chain recombines TRBV10-1 with TRBJ1-1; TRBD1 matches 9 bases. Germline V gene sequence: CDR1 WNHNN, CDR2 SYGVQD (reference sequence). The CDR3 sequence is 14 residues long. J was trimmed by 6 bases and V by 0 bases; bases with no gene match: 2. This CDR3 is CASSESRTGAEAFF. CDR3 DNA sequence: TGCGCCAGCAGTGAGTCGCGGACAGGGGCTGAAGCTTTCTTT.

This sequence joins TRBV28 and TRBJ2-3; a weak D match, TRBD1 (6 bases). The germline CDR1 and CDR2 sequences are MDHEN and SYDVKM. This CDR3 has 15 residues. The V gene lost 7 bases and the J gene lost 7 bases, with 21 bases spanning the gap. The CDR3 region has the DNA TGTGCCAGCACGGTGGGGGCTGGTGGTGTCAATACGCAGTATTTT. It codes for CASTVGAGGVNTQYF.

The chain links TRBV7-3 to TRBJ2-7; D might be TRBD1 (6 bases). V lost 1 base, J lost 5 bases, and 12 bases lay in between. CDR1 SGHTA and CDR2 FQGTGA come from the germline V gene. The CDR3 contains 14 residues. In nucleotides, the CDR3 is TGTGCCAGCAGCTTAATGGGGGCAAGCGACGAGCAGTACTTC. This sequence encodes CASSLMGASDEQYF.

The genes are TRBV11-3 and TRBJ2-5, with D possibly being TRBD2 (6 bases). Germline V lookup: CDR1 SGHNT, CDR2 YENEEA. This CDR3 has 15 amino acids. V lost 4 bases and J 1 base, leaving 13 bases between the germline ends. CDR3 sequence: CASSSGVSSQETQYF. The CDR3 bases are TGTGCCAGCAGCTCGGGGGTGTCGTCCCAAGAGACCCAGTACTTC.

The rearrangement uses TRBV7-9 and TRBJ1-5; no firm D call. Trimming cost V 1 base and J 4 bases, with 20 bases left between them. The V gene's germline CDR1 is SEHNR and CDR2 FQNEAQ (reference sequence). The CDR3 contains 18 residues. This chain's CDR3 is CASSLEVAGGVRNQPQHF. DNA for the CDR3: TGTGCCAGCAGCTTAGAGGTGGCAGGAGGAGTGAGGAATCAGCCCCAGCATTTT.